A single count supports the clone carrying this T cell receptor (beta chain). Its antigen is as yet unknown. This sample is drawn from a study of T cell responses to AZD1222 COVID-19 vaccine. Assay: immunoSEQ multiplex PCR; the TCRdb copy retains only in-frame clones and omits some. The top ten hold around 5.2% of the sample, which has around 160,000 clones, about 90% seen once. Study-wide findings and caveats: The study identified only five or six AZD1222 recipients as seropositive at baseline. Distributed over spike, vaccine-associated CD4 TCRs predominated at 160-218 and 743-854. Spike-specific TCR depth and breadth grew after two AZD1222 doses. Repertoire sampling was restricted to post-peak T cell response timepoints.

The sequencing here drew on peripheral blood, taken on day 0 of AZD1222 vaccination. The clonotype originates from an adult in good health.

As DNA, the CDR3 is TGCGCCAGCAGCTTGGCCGATTACAGGGATCAGCCCCAGCATTTT. The encoded protein is CASSLADYRDQPQHF. The rearrangement links TRBV5-1 to TRBJ1-5; tentative D call: TRBD1 (6 bases). Germline V gives CDR1 SGHRS, CDR2 YFSETQ. CDR3 length: 15 residues. The V end was cut by 0 bases, the J end by 5 bases, with 12 bases between. The full variable domain, rest sourced from reference TRBV5-1 and TRBJ1-5, is KAGVTQTPRYLIKTRGQQVTLSCSPISGHRSVSWYQQTPGQGLQFLFEYFSETQRNKGNFPGRFSGRQFSNSRSEMNVSTLELGDSALYLCASSLADYRDQPQHFGDGTRLSIL.